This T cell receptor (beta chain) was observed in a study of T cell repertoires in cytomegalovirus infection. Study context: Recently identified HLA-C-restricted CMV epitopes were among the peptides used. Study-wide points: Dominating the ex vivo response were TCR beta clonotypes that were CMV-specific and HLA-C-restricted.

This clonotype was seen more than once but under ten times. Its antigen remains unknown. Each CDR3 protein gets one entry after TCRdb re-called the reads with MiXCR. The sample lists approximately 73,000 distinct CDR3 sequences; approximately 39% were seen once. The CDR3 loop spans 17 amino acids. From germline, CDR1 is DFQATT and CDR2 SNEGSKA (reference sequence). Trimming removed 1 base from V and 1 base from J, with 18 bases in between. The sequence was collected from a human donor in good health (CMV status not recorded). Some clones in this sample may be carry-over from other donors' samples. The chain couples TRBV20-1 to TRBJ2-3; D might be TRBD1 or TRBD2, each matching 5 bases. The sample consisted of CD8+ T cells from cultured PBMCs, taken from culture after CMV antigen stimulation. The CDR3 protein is CSARALGPNHRTDTQYF. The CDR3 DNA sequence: TGCAGTGCTAGAGCGCTGGGACCAAACCATCGCACAGATACGCAGTATTTT.